The clone carrying this T cell receptor (beta chain) was seen many times. Compared with germline, one end of the junction differs, possibly owing to a read error. A single record per CDR3 protein comes from TCRdb applying MiXCR to the PCR reads. The sample contains some 590,000 distinct CDR3 sequences, over 25% of which appear only once. This record belongs to a study of molecular identifiers for immune sequencing clone quantification. The authors sorted naive CD8 T cells as CD8+CD4-CCR7+CD45RA+. Sequencing input: naive CD8+ T cells from blood, with Jurkat cell RNA spiked in. Indicated subset: FACS-sorted CD8+CD4-CCR7+CD45RA+ naive T cells. This clonotype was obtained from a human donor in good health. Some libraries in this study had Jurkat cell RNA spiked in.

The CDR3 DNA follows: TGTGCCAGCAGCGAAGACCCGATGGGTTATAGCAATCAGCCCCAGCATTTT. Its protein product is CASSEDPMGYSNQPQHF. The J gene is TRBJ1-5, the V gene TRBV6-1; no firm D call. In germline, CDR1 is MNHNS, CDR2 SASEGT. The CDR3 extends over 17 amino acids.